These 23 T cell receptor beta chains originate from one sample sequenced in a study of tumor-infiltrating lymphocytes in oesophageal squamous cell carcinoma. One entry per CDR3 protein results from TCRdb running MiXCR on the PCR reads. The table has approximately 12,000 distinct CDR3 sequences, around 55% seen once. Sequences were obtained from esophageal tumor tissue. The receptor set was obtained from a female donor with esophageal squamous cell carcinoma.

A word on this clonotype: In this CDR3 the conserved last residue, phenylalanine or tryptophan, is missing, so a read error is likely. It is unclear where the CDR3 begins or ends on the DNA, so no DNA is shown, and the CDR3 is as TCRdb lists it. The rearrangement links TRBV12-3 or TRBV12-4 to TRBJ2-5; the D call TRBD1 from the table was never checked on the DNA. The CDR3 contains 13 residues when both ends are counted. The chain's CDR3 is CASSRPPEFFFGA.

The chain has TRBV7-3 and TRBJ2-4; 7 bases fit TRBD1. The closer fit of TRBJ2-5 to the DNA end suggests the J call may be wrong. The CDR3 is 15 residues long. The germline CDR1 and CDR2 sequences are SGHTA and FQGTGA. The CDR3 spells CASSRTGFHQETQYF. CDR3 DNA: TGTGCCAGCAGCCGGACAGGCTTCCATCAAGAGACCCAGTACTTC.

The chain uses TRBV7-3 and TRBJ2-5; perhaps TRBD1 as D (5 bases). The CDR3 length is 15 residues. With 2 bases removed from V and 2 bases from J, the gap between germline ends came to 12 bases. The V gene's germline CDR1 is SGHTA and CDR2 FQGTGA. CDR3 region: CASSLWSGPQETQYF. In nucleotides, the CDR3 is TGTGCCAGCAGCTTATGGTCAGGGCCGCAAGAGACCCAGTACTTC.

The rearrangement joins TRBV12-3 or TRBV12-4 to TRBJ2-1; 7 bases are a match to TRBD2. The J call may be incorrect, as the DNA end agrees better with TRBJ2-7. This CDR3 has 14 residues. The CDR3 DNA follows: TGTGCCAGCAGTACCCCGGGGGGTAGGAACGAGCAGTACTTC. Residues: CASSTPGGRNEQYF.

V usage is TRBV7-4 and J usage is TRBJ2-2; D tentatively fits TRBD1 or TRBD2 (6 bases each). This CDR3 is built from 16 residues. Trimming took 7 bases from V and 4 from J, leaving 19 bases between them. Germline-derived CDR1 and CDR2 are SGHVT and SQSDAQ. The CDR3 region is CASTLWGARGTGELFF. CDR3 nucleotide sequence: TGTGCCAGCACCCTTTGGGGGGCTCGAGGCACCGGGGAGCTGTTTTTT.

The CDR3 protein is CASSLADRPGGELFF. Written as DNA, the CDR3 is TGTGCCAGCAGCTTAGCGGATCGTCCGGGCGGGGAGCTGTTTTTT. The chain carries TRBV7-6 and TRBJ2-2, with D unclear. The germline V and J ends were trimmed by 0 bases and 7 bases, with 12 bases remaining between them. The CDR3 has 15 residues. The germline V gene has CDR1 SGHVS and CDR2 FNYEAQ. Based on the CDR3 plus reference TRBV7-6 and TRBJ2-2, the full variable domain is GAGVSQSPRYKVTKRGQDVALRCDPISGHVSLYWYRQALGQGPEFLTYFNYEAQQDKSGLPNDRFSAERPEGSISTLTIQRTEQRDSAMYRCASSLADRPGGELFFGEGSRLTVL.

This sequence joins TRBV7-6 and TRBJ2-5, with TRBD2 identical over 8 bases. Looked up from germline, CDR1 is SGHVS and CDR2 is FNYEAQ. The CDR3 has 15 residues. V was clipped by 5 bases and J by 2 bases; unmatched bases: 7. CDR3 residues: CASSRVPGGQETQYF. Written as DNA, the CDR3 is TGTGCCAGCAGCCGAGTTCCGGGGGGGCAAGAGACCCAGTACTTC. The variable domain in full, with the rest retrieved from reference TRBV7-6 and TRBJ2-5, is GAGVSQSPRYKVTKRGQDVALRCDPISGHVSLYWYRQALGQGPEFLTYFNYEAQQDKSGLPNDRFSAERPEGSISTLTIQRTEQRDSAMYRCASSRVPGGQETQYFGPGTRLLVL.

CDR3 coding DNA: TGTGCCAGCAGCCGCAGGGGAGACTCCTACGAGCAGTACTTC. Translation: CASSRRGDSYEQYF. The chain links TRBV7-6 to TRBJ2-4; possibly TRBD1 for D (6 bases). The DNA end is more similar to TRBJ2-7, so the J call may be wrong. CDR3 length equals 14 residues. Looked up from germline, CDR1 is SGHVS and CDR2 is FNYEAQ.

The chain carries TRBV7-3 and TRBJ2-3, with D uncertain. The better agreement between TRBJ2-5 and the DNA end casts doubt on the J call. CDR1 is SGHTA, CDR2 FQGTGA, per germline. The CDR3 has 13 residues. The CDR3 region has the DNA TGTGCCAGCAGCTTAACCGGCCCAGAGACCCAGTACTTC. Protein sequence: CASSLTGPETQYF.

This clonotype showed up just a few times. This sequence joins TRBV18 and TRBJ1-1; a possible D gene is TRBD1 (6 bases). This CDR3 is built from 12 residues. V dropped 6 bases and J dropped 7 bases, with 12 bases sitting between them. CDR1 is KGHSH, CDR2 LQKENI, per germline. CDR3 sequence (DNA): TGTGCCAGCTCCCCCGGACAGAATGAAGCTTTCTTT. It translates to CASSPGQNEAFF.

Regarding this clonotype: Since the CDR3 does not end with the conserved phenylalanine or tryptophan, this likely comes from a read error. The limits of the CDR3 on the DNA are not certain, so only TCRdb's listed CDR3 is given. The chain recombines TRBV7-2 with TRBJ2-7; the table calls TRBD2, which could not be checked here. The CDR3 numbers 17 amino acids, ends counted. Germline V lookup: CDR1 SGHTA, CDR2 FQGNSA. The chain's CDR3 is CVSSSTGWGNSPLHFGN.

This clonotype was found many times. The genes are TRBV7-3 and TRBJ1-1; 7 nucleotides align to TRBD1. V lost 2 bases, J lost 5 bases, and 2 bases stayed unmatched. Germline lookup yields CDR1 SGHTA and CDR2 FQGTGA. The CDR3 is 13 amino acids. In nucleotides, the CDR3 is TGTGCCAGCAGCTTATCCAGGGGGACTGAAGCTTTCTTT. Translation: CASSLSRGTEAFF.

This clonotype was seen at least ten times. The chain combines TRBV7-3 with TRBJ2-1; D is perhaps TRBD2 (6 bases). Germline V lookup: CDR1 SGHTA, CDR2 FQGTGA. The CDR3 runs to 13 residues. The V and J ends lost 2 bases and 9 bases respectively, with 11 bases between them. CDR3 nucleotides: TGTGCCAGCAGCTTAGGGGGGTGGGGTGAGCAGTTCTTC. Translating it yields CASSLGGWGEQFF.

This clonotype was detected only a few times. The chain couples TRBV5-1 to TRBJ2-1; 12 nucleotides line up with TRBD2. Germline loops: CDR1 SGHRS, CDR2 YFSETQ. This CDR3 spans 17 amino acids. After removal of 4 bases from V and 10 bases from J, the junction contained 15 bases not matched to a gene. This CDR3 is CASSVQGAASGRAEQFF. CDR3 in DNA: TGCGCCAGCAGCGTACAGGGGGCGGCTAGCGGGAGGGCCGAGCAGTTCTTC.

This clonotype has ten or more counts. J is TRBJ1-2 and V is TRBV5-5; 11 nucleotides line up with TRBD1. CDR1 SGHKS and CDR2 YYEKEE come from the germline V gene (reference sequence). The junction had 7 bases not matched to a gene; V was cut back by 0 bases and J by 3 bases. CDR3 length: 17 residues. The CDR3: CASSLAQDRGRYYGYTF. The CDR3 nucleotides read TGTGCCAGCAGCTTGGCCCAGGACAGGGGGCGATACTATGGCTACACCTTC. Full variable domain (outside the CDR3, taken from reference TRBV5-5 and TRBJ1-2): DAGVTQSPTHLIKTRGQQVTLRCSPISGHKSVSWYQQVLGQGPQFIFQYYEKEERGRGNFPDRFSARQFPNYSSELNVNALLLGDSALYLCASSLAQDRGRYYGYTFGSGTRLTVV.

This clonotype appeared many times. The chain joins TRBV27 to TRBJ1-5; 9 bases line up with TRBD1. The CDR3 has 18 amino acids. The V gene's germline CDR1 is MNHEY and CDR2 SMNVEV (reference sequence). V shed 2 bases, J shed 0 bases, and the junction held 8 bases outside the gene matches. The CDR3 coding sequence is TGTGCCAGCAGTTTAAAGGGACAGGGAGTCTATAGCAATCAGCCCCAGCATTTT. Encoded protein: CASSLKGQGVYSNQPQHF.

The table lists this clonotype with many counts. V is TRBV2 and J is TRBJ2-1; D unclear. The V gene lost 4 bases and the J gene lost 2 bases, with 9 bases spanning the gap. The CDR3 length is 14 residues. Germline CDR1 and CDR2: SNHLY and FYNNEI. Written as DNA, the CDR3 is TGTGCCAGCAGTGGTATCACAGCCTACAATGAGCAGTTCTTC. It yields the protein CASSGITAYNEQFF. The whole variable domain, filled in from reference TRBV2 and TRBJ2-1, reads EPEVTQTPSHQVTQMGQEVILRCVPISNHLYFYWYRQILGQKVEFLVSFYNNEISEKSEIFDDQFSVERPDGSNFTLKIRSTKLEDSAMYFCASSGITAYNEQFFGPGTRLTVL.

This clonotype was detected a few times. V is TRBV10-3 and J is TRBJ2-7; no reliable D call. The better agreement between TRBJ2-5 and the DNA end casts doubt on the J call. The CDR3 extends over 13 amino acids. The germline V gene has CDR1 ENHRY and CDR2 SYGVKD. DNA for the CDR3: TGTGCCATCAAAGCCCCAAGTTTGGGGACCCAGTACTTC. Its protein is CAIKAPSLGTQYF.

This clonotype was recorded a few times. The CDR3 nucleotides read TGTGCCAGCAGCTTAGGGACAGGGCAGCACAATGAGCAGTACTTC. Amino acids: CASSLGTGQHNEQYF. The gene calls are TRBV7-2 and TRBJ2-5, with 8 bases aligning to TRBD1. V lost 1 base to trimming and J lost 11 bases; unmatched junction nucleotides: 12. The length of the CDR3 is 15 residues. Germline CDR1 reads SGHTA; CDR2 reads FQGNSA.

The chain has TRBV7-6 and TRBJ2-7; 9 nucleotides match TRBD2. Trimming at V came to 5 bases and at J to 4 bases, leaving 15 bases not matched to a gene. The CDR3 is made up of 17 amino acids. Germline-derived CDR1 and CDR2 are SGHVS and FNYEAQ. This CDR3 reads CASSARGQWTSVYEQYF. Written as DNA, the CDR3 is TGTGCCAGCAGCGCCCGGGGACAGTGGACTAGCGTGTACGAGCAGTACTTC.

This chain joins TRBV10-1 and TRBJ2-1; 9 bases fit TRBD1. The V segment lost 2 bases and the J segment 8 bases; nucleotides outside the gene matches: 7. The CDR3 sequence is 15 residues long. The germline CDR1 and CDR2 sequences are WNHNN and SYGVQD (reference sequence). This CDR3 reads CASSETGGAKDEQFF. The DNA for the CDR3 is TGCGCCAGCAGTGAGACAGGGGGCGCAAAGGATGAGCAGTTCTTC.

This clonotype was observed at least ten times. The chain joins TRBV4-3 to TRBJ1-4; no reliable D call. There are 16 residues in the CDR3. The V gene's germline CDR1 is LGHNA and CDR2 YSLEER. V was shortened by 5 bases and J by 0 bases, with 13 bases between the two germline ends. CDR3 loop: CASSTRATATNEKLFF. In DNA form, the CDR3 reads TGCGCCAGCAGCACCCGGGCCACGGCAACTAATGAAAAACTGTTTTTT.

The chain combines TRBV6-6 with TRBJ1-2; the D is unclear. The CDR3 runs 13 residues. Germline V lookup: CDR1 MNHNY, CDR2 SVGAGI (reference sequence). V dropped 8 bases and J dropped 2 bases, with 12 bases sitting between them. The CDR3 loop is CASERQSNYGYTF. CDR3 bases: TGTGCCAGCGAGAGGCAGTCCAACTATGGCTACACCTTC.